This T cell receptor (beta chain) was sequenced in a study of T-cell reconstitution after alpha-beta-depleted transplantation in children. This CDR3 has 15 residues. V lost 1 base, J lost 4 bases, and 12 bases lay in between. Germline CDR1 is SGHRS and CDR2 is YFSETQ. General study results and limits: Certain patients had high TCRbeta diversity at day 60, and it came from recipient T cells and thymic progenitors that survived. Several hundred expanded graft clones reportedly gave rise to the alpha-beta T cells present about two months after transplant. One year post-transplant, T-cell counts and diversity were largely derived from T cells produced anew.

Concerning this clonotype itself: Its antigen is not known.

The authors prepared the TCRbeta library with unique molecular identifiers. TCRdb itself ran the PCR reads through MiXCR, one entry per CDR3 protein. The table has 250,000 to 400,000 distinct CDR3 sequences, around 20% seen once. The chain recombines TRBV5-1 with TRBJ2-1, with a possible D match to TRBD2 (6 bases). The sample here was PBMCs, mostly from graft donor cells, taken 180 days after TCRalphabeta/CD19-depleted stem cell transplant. This TCR was recovered from a male patient under 18 who had a stem cell transplant for acute lymphoblastic leukemia, so the T cells may come from the graft donor. The CDR3 here is CASSLQVAEYNEQFF. Written as DNA, the CDR3 is TGCGCCAGCAGCTTGCAAGTAGCGGAGTACAATGAGCAGTTCTTC.